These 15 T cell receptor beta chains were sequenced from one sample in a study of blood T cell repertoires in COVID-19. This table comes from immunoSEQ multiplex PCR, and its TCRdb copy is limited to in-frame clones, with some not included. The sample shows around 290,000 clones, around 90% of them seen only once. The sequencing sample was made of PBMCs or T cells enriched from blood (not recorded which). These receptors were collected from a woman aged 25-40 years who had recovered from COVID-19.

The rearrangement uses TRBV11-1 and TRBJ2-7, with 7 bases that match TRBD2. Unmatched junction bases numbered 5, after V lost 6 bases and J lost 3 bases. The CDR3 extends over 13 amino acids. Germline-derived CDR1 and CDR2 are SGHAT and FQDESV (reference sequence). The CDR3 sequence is CASSSSGYYEQYF. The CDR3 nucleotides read TGTGCCAGCAGTTCTAGCGGATACTACGAGCAGTACTTC.

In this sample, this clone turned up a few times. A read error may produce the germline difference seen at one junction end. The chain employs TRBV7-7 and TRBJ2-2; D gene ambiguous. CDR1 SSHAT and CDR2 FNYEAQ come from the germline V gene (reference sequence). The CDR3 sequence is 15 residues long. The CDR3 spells CASSLARTNTGELFF. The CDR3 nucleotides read TGTGCTAGCAGCTTAGCTCGTACGAACACCGGGGAGCTGTTTTTT.

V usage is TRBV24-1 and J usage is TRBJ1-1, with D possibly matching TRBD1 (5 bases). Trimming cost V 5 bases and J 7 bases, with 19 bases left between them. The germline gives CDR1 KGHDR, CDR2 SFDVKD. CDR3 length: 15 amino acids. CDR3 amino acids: CATSGRGQGPSEAFF. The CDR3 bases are TGTGCCACCAGTGGGAGGGGCCAGGGCCCTAGTGAAGCTTTCTTT.

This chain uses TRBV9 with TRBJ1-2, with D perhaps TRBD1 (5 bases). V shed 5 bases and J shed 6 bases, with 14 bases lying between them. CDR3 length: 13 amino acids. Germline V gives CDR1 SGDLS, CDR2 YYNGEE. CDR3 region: CASSPTGQDGYTF. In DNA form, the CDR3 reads TGTGCCAGCAGTCCCACAGGCCAGGATGGCTACACCTTC.

CDR3 region: CASSLELTGYRQPQHF. CDR3 DNA: TGTGCCAGCAGCTTAGAACTTACAGGGTATCGGCAGCCCCAGCATTTT. The J gene is TRBJ1-5, the V gene TRBV7-9, with D perhaps TRBD1 (6 bases). Germline V lookup: CDR1 SEHNR, CDR2 FQNEAQ (reference sequence). V lost 1 base and J lost 7, with 17 bases in between. This CDR3 region has 16 residues.

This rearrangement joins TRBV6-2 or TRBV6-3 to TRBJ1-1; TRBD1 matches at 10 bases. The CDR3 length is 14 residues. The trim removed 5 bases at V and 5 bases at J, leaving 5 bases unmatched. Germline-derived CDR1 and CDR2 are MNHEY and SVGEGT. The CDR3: CASSRQGAPTEAFF. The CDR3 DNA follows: TGTGCCAGCAGTCGACAGGGGGCACCTACTGAAGCTTTCTTT.

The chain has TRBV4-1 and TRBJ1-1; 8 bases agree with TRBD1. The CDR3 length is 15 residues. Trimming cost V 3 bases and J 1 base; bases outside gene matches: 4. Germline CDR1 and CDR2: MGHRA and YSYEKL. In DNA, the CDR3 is TGCGCCAGCAGCCAGGAGGACAGGGAGAACACTGAAGCTTTCTTT. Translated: CASSQEDRENTEAFF.

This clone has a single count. The CDR3 region is CASGGLAGGSAQYF. DNA for the CDR3: TGTGCCAGCGGAGGACTAGCGGGAGGGAGTGCGCAGTATTTT. V usage is TRBV2 and J usage is TRBJ2-3, with 15 bases aligning to TRBD2. The CDR3 is made up of 14 amino acids. Trimming at V came to 8 bases and at J to 10 bases, leaving 7 bases not matched to a gene. CDR1 and CDR2 (germline): SNHLY, FYNNEI. Looking up the rest from reference TRBV2 and TRBJ2-3 gives the full variable domain: EPEVTQTPSHQVTQMGQEVILRCVPISNHLYFYWYRQILGQKVEFLVSFYNNEISEKSEIFDDQFSVERPDGSNFTLKIRSTKLEDSAMYFCASGGLAGGSAQYFGPGTRLTVL.

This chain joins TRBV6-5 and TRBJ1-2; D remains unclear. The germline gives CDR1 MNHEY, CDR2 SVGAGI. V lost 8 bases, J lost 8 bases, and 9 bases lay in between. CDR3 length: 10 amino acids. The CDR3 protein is CASRRKGYTF. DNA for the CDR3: TGTGCCAGCCGGAGGAAGGGCTACACCTTC.

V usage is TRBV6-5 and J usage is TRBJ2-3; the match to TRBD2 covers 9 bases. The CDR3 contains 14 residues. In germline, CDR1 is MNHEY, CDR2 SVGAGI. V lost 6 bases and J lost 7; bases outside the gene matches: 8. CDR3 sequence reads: CASSAGTSQNTQYF. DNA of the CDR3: TGTGCCAGCAGCGCAGGGACTAGCCAGAATACGCAGTATTTT.

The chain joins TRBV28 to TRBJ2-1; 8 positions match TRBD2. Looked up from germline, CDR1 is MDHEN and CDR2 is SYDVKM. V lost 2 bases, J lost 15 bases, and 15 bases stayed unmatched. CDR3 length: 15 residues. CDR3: CASSLTASGPFSLFF. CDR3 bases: TGTGCCAGCAGTTTAACGGCTAGCGGGCCTTTCAGCTTGTTCTTC.

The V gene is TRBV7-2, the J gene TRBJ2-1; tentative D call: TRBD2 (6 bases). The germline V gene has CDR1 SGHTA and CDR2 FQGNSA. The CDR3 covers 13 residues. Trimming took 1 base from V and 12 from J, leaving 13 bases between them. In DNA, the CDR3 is TGTGCCAGCAGCTTAGGTGGGGGACTCGGGCAGTTCTTC. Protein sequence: CASSLGGGLGQFF.

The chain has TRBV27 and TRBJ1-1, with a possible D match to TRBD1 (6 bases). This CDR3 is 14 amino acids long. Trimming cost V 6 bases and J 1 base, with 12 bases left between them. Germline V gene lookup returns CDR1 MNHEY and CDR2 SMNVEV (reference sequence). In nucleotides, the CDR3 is TGTGCCAGCAGATCTTCCAGGGGGAACACTGAAGCTTTCTTT. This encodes CASRSSRGNTEAFF.

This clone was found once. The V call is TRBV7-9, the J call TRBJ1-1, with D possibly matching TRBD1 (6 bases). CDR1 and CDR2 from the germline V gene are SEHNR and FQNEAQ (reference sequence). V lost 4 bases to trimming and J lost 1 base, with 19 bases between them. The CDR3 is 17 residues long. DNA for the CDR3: TGTGCCAGCAGCTCTATTAAGATAGGACAGCCGAACACTGAAGCTTTCTTT. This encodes CASSSIKIGQPNTEAFF. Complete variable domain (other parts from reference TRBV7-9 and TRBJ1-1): DTGVSQNPRHKITKRGQNVTFRCDPISEHNRLYWYRQTLGQGPEFLTYFQNEAQLEKSRLLSDRFSAERPKGSFSTLEIQRTEQGDSAMYLCASSSIKIGQPNTEAFFGQGTRLTVV.

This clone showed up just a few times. The CDR3 region has the DNA TGTGCCAGCAGCGCCACAGGGGGCGCTCCCAAAAACATTCAGTACTTC. This translates into CASSATGGAPKNIQYF. The V gene is TRBV9, the J gene TRBJ2-4; 9 bases fit TRBD1. CDR3 length: 16 amino acids. Germline V gene lookup returns CDR1 SGDLS and CDR2 YYNGEE. V was clipped by 3 bases and J by 2 bases; unmatched bases: 6.